This paragraph reports one TCR beta chain. Germline lookup yields CDR1 SGDLS and CDR2 YYNGEE. The V gene end was trimmed by 0 bases and the J gene end by 3 bases; junction bases not matched to a gene: 9. The CDR3 totals 16 residues. The data derive from a study of blood T cell repertoires in COVID-19. Overall study context: The United States, Italy and Spain supplied acute and convalescent COVID-19 samples. Nucleic acid was either cDNA or gDNA, and it came from T cells, B-cell-depleted T cells, or PBMCs.

As processed by the authors: Amplification of reference gene primers provided the estimated nucleated cell counts. Assay used: immunoSEQ multiplex PCR; TCRdb lists only in-frame clones, some missing. V, J and clone size are those of that table, while D and trimming were read from the DNA. The profile covers 98,000 or so clones, with around 90% appearing a single time and more than 4.5% taken by the ten largest. Seattle researchers signed up patients amid active infection and tracked them longitudinally. What was sequenced was peripheral blood. The genes are TRBV9 and TRBJ2-7, with 7 bases identical to TRBD2. The TCR originated in a man aged 55 to 70 with COVID-19, enrolled during active disease. For the CDR3, the DNA is TGTGCCAGCAGCGTAGAAGCGGGGTCTTTAATCTACGAGCAGTACTTC. Its protein product is CASSVEAGSLIYEQYF.